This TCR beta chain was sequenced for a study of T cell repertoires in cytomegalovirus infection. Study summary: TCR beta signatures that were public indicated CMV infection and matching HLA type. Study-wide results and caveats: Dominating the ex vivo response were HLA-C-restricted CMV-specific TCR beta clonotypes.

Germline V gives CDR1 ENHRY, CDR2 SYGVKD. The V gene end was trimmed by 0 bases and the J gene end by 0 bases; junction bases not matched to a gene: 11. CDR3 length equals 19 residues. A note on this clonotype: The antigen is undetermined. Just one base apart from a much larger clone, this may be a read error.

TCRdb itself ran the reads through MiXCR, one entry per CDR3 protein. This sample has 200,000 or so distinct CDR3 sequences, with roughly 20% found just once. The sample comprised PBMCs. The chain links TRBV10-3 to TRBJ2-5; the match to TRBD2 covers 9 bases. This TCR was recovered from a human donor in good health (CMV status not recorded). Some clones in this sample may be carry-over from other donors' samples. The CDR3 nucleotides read TGTGCCATCAGTGAGTCGGGGCTAGCGGGGAATACTTACCAAGAGACCCAGTACTTC. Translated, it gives CAISESGLAGNTYQETQYF.